A single sample gave rise to the 25 T cell receptor beta chains below, sequenced in a study of beta chain features in type 1 diabetes. The isolated RNA, all of it, was reverse transcribed, so expressed TCRB transcripts were what got sequenced. The protocol was immunoSEQ multiplex PCR, while the TCRdb copy is restricted to in-frame clones and leaves out a portion. This table holds approximately 60,000 clones, about 60% found once. Material: Tregs from blood. These receptors all stem from a woman younger than 30 in good health.

The gene calls are TRBV5-1 and TRBJ2-1; D is perhaps TRBD2 (5 bases). Trimming cost V 4 bases and J 1 base, with 6 bases left between them. Germline V gene lookup returns CDR1 SGHRS and CDR2 YFSETQ. The CDR3 runs 13 residues. The CDR3 nucleotides read TGCGCCAGCAGCCCGGGATCCTACAATGAGCAGTTCTTC. It yields the protein CASSPGSYNEQFF.

This chain joins TRBV6-5 and TRBJ1-2; the D is unclear. Germline V lookup: CDR1 MNHEY, CDR2 SVGAGI. Trimming shortened V by 6 bases and J by 2 bases, and 13 bases separated the two germline ends. The CDR3 consists of 14 residues. The CDR3 loop reads CASSQEYTNYGYTF. The DNA of the CDR3 is TGTGCCAGCAGCCAAGAGTATACCAACTATGGCTACACCTTC.

V is TRBV6-1 and J is TRBJ2-7; the match to TRBD2 covers 9 bases. CDR3 size: 13 residues. V trimming: 7 bases; J trimming: 7 bases; junction bases outside the gene matches: 8. Germline assignment: CDR1 MNHNS and CDR2 SASEGT. CDR3 in DNA: TGTGCCAGCACCTTAGCGGGAGTAAAAGAGCAGTACTTC. This sequence encodes CASTLAGVKEQYF.

This clone was observed a few times. This rearrangement joins TRBV19 to TRBJ2-1; TRBD2 agrees at 8 bases. Germline V CDR1 and CDR2: LNHDA, SQIVND (reference sequence). This CDR3 has 15 residues. Germline trimming cut 6 bases from V and 6 bases from J; bases unmatched to any gene: 10. The CDR3: CASRSGSGYGNEQFF. Written as DNA, the CDR3 is TGTGCCAGTAGAAGCGGGAGTGGTTATGGCAATGAGCAGTTCTTC.

The V gene is TRBV29-1, the J gene TRBJ1-1; D possibly corresponds to TRBD1 (6 bases). Germline-derived CDR1 and CDR2 are SQVTM and ANQGSEA. This CDR3 is built from 14 residues. Trimming shortened V by 5 bases and J by 6 bases, and 19 bases separated the two germline ends. CDR3 DNA sequence: TGCAGCGTTACGAGGGGGGGAGTAGTCCCTGAAGCTTTCTTT. As protein: CSVTRGGVVPEAFF.

The rearrangement links TRBV7-2 to TRBJ1-2, with D perhaps TRBD1 (5 bases). Per the germline V gene, CDR1 is SGHTA and CDR2 is FQGNSA. The germline V and J ends were trimmed by 0 bases and 6 bases, with 14 bases remaining between them. CDR3 size: 15 residues. The CDR3 bases are TGTGCCAGCAGCTTAGCGCTTGGAGGGGTTCATGGCTACACCTTC. It encodes CASSLALGGVHGYTF.

A single count supports this clone. The rearrangement links TRBV4-1 to TRBJ2-1; the match to TRBD2 covers 8 bases. This CDR3 comprises 15 residues. The V gene's germline CDR1 is MGHRA and CDR2 YSYEKL. With V trimmed by 3 bases and J by 6 bases, 7 bases remained unmatched. The CDR3 is CASSQGSGGPNEQFF. DNA of the CDR3: TGCGCCAGCAGCCAGGGAAGCGGGGGCCCCAATGAGCAGTTCTTC.

The chain combines TRBV19 with TRBJ2-5; 8 nucleotides agree with TRBD1. Germline CDR1 and CDR2: LNHDA and SQIVND (reference sequence). CDR3 length equals 13 residues. Trimming cost V 3 bases and J 5 bases; bases outside gene matches: 2. CDR3 protein: CASSIWTGETQYF. The CDR3 coding sequence is TGTGCCAGTAGTATTTGGACAGGGGAGACCCAGTACTTC.

J is TRBJ2-3 and V is TRBV5-1, with 10 bases matching TRBD2. Trimming removed 2 bases from V and 2 bases from J; junction bases left unmatched: 2. Germline lookup yields CDR1 SGHRS and CDR2 YFSETQ. The CDR3 spans 15 residues. The CDR3, as DNA: TGCGCCAGCAGCTTTAGCGGGAGGAACACAGATACGCAGTATTTT. This gives the protein CASSFSGRNTDTQYF.

This clone is a singleton in its sample. The rearrangement joins TRBV7-2 to TRBJ2-1; a weak D match, TRBD1 (5 bases). V was pared by 5 bases and J by 6 bases, with 11 bases between. The CDR3 is made up of 13 amino acids. Germline-derived CDR1 and CDR2 are SGHTA and FQGNSA. As DNA, the CDR3 is TGTGCCAGCAGCCGTGGTAGGGGCAATGAGCAGTTCTTC. It codes for CASSRGRGNEQFF.

This clone was observed a few times. Additional DNA sequences in this sample encode the identical CDR3. The gene calls are TRBV5-1 and TRBJ2-7; no clear D gene. CDR3 length: 13 amino acids. Trimming pared 1 base from V and 1 base from J, leaving 6 bases between. Germline CDR1 SGHRS, CDR2 YFSETQ. The CDR3 DNA is TGCGCCAGCAGCTTGTACAGTTCCTACGAGCAGTACTTC. It codes for CASSLYSSYEQYF. The entire variable domain, with the rest obtained from reference TRBV5-1 and TRBJ2-7, is as follows: KAGVTQTPRYLIKTRGQQVTLSCSPISGHRSVSWYQQTPGQGLQFLFEYFSETQRNKGNFPGRFSGRQFSNSRSEMNVSTLELGDSALYLCASSLYSSYEQYFGPGTRLTVT.

V and J are TRBV4-1 and TRBJ1-2; maybe TRBD1 (5 bases). Trimming pared 4 bases from V and 10 bases from J, leaving 28 bases between. Germline V gives CDR1 MGHRA, CDR2 YSYEKL. The CDR3 runs to 17 residues. The CDR3 DNA is TGCGCCAGCAGCCTTTCCGGGGGGAATCGGGCAGGTGATGACTACACCTTC. It codes for CASSLSGGNRAGDDYTF.

This chain joins TRBV7-2 and TRBJ1-5, with D perhaps matching TRBD1 (5 bases). CDR1 is SGHTA, CDR2 FQGNSA, per germline. V dropped 5 bases and J dropped 2 bases, with 19 bases sitting between them. This CDR3 has 17 amino acids. Here the CDR3 reads CASSPQTRVWRNQPQHF. The CDR3 DNA reads as TGTGCCAGCAGCCCGCAAACCAGGGTTTGGCGCAATCAGCCCCAGCATTTT.

V gene TRBV7-2 combines with J gene TRBJ2-2; tentatively, D is TRBD2 (6 bases). V was trimmed by 5 bases and J by 7 bases, leaving 17 bases between them. The germline V gene has CDR1 SGHTA and CDR2 FQGNSA. This CDR3 has 15 amino acids. The CDR3 DNA reads as TGTGCCAGCAGCCCGCGGGGCGGGGAGGTCGGGGAGCTGTTTTTT. This gives the protein CASSPRGGEVGELFF.

The CDR3, as DNA: TGCGCCAGCAGCCACCAGGGGGTAGCGGGGGGTCACAATGAGCAGTTCTTC. Amino acids: CASSHQGVAGGHNEQFF. This chain joins TRBV4-3 and TRBJ2-1; 10 nucleotides match TRBD2. The V gene's germline CDR1 is LGHNA and CDR2 YSLEER. The CDR3 covers 17 residues. J gave up 5 bases and V 3 bases, and 10 bases lay outside the gene matches.

The chain employs TRBV5-1 and TRBJ1-2, with 9 nucleotides matching TRBD1. Germline-derived CDR1 and CDR2 are SGHRS and YFSETQ. V lost 4 bases, J lost 4 bases, and 8 bases stayed unmatched. The CDR3 runs to 15 residues. CDR3 in amino acids: CASSGGGDRAYGYTF. Here the CDR3 DNA reads TGCGCCAGCAGCGGAGGGGGGGACAGGGCCTATGGCTACACCTTC.

This chain joins TRBV4-2 and TRBJ2-2; TRBD2 matches at 14 bases. CDR3 length: 18 amino acids. In germline, CDR1 is LGHNA, CDR2 YNFKEQ. The V and J ends lost 3 bases and 5 bases, in that order; junction bases with no gene match: 8. CDR3 residues: CASSHGTSGRGLTGELFF. The CDR3 region has the DNA TGTGCCAGCAGCCATGGGACTAGCGGGAGAGGCCTAACCGGGGAGCTGTTTTTT.

The chain links TRBV29-1 to TRBJ1-1, with no clear D. The CDR3 length is 13 residues. From germline, CDR1 is SQVTM and CDR2 ANQGSEA. Trimming left V 6 bases short and J 5 bases short, with 16 bases between. CDR3 loop: CSVARGRGTEAFF. As DNA, the CDR3 is TGCAGCGTCGCCCGAGGGCGAGGAACTGAAGCTTTCTTT.

The rearrangement joins TRBV4-1 to TRBJ2-5; D possibly corresponds to TRBD2 (6 bases). CDR3 length: 14 amino acids. V was shortened by 4 bases and J by 3 bases, with 12 bases between the two germline ends. Germline V gives CDR1 MGHRA, CDR2 YSYEKL. The CDR3 DNA reads TGCGCCAGCAGCCTACGGCGGGGAGAAGAGACCCAGTACTTC. Amino acid sequence: CASSLRRGEETQYF.

Points on this clone: This sample includes further DNA sequences coding for the same CDR3. This sequence joins TRBV2 and TRBJ2-7; 10 bases are a match to TRBD1. Germline lookup yields CDR1 SNHLY and CDR2 FYNNEI. Unmatched junction bases numbered 7, after V lost 7 bases and J lost 7 bases. The CDR3 consists of 13 residues. As DNA, the CDR3 is TGTGCCAGCAACCGGGACAGGGGAGATGAGCAGTACTTC. As protein: CASNRDRGDEQYF.

This chain joins TRBV30 and TRBJ2-3; D not resolved. CDR1 and CDR2 (germline): GTSNPN, SVGIG (reference sequence). The CDR3 extends over 13 amino acids. Trimming took 2 bases from V and 6 from J, leaving 12 bases between them. The CDR3 protein is CAWSPAAIDTQYF. In nucleotides, the CDR3 is TGTGCCTGGAGTCCCGCGGCGATCGATACGCAGTATTTT.

This clone was observed a few times. The chain combines TRBV7-8 with TRBJ2-3; weak D call: TRBD2 (5 bases). This CDR3 spans 15 amino acids. The V gene lost 1 base and the J gene lost 4 bases, with 12 bases spanning the gap. Germline V gene lookup returns CDR1 SGHVS and CDR2 FQNEAQ. CDR3 sequence (DNA): TGTGCCAGCAGCTTAGAGGGAGCTCCGTCAGATACGCAGTATTTT. Amino acid sequence: CASSLEGAPSDTQYF.

The chain has TRBV7-6 and TRBJ2-5; TRBD2 agrees at 14 bases. CDR1 and CDR2 from the germline V gene are SGHVS and FNYEAQ. The CDR3 runs 16 residues. Trimming removed 5 bases from V and 5 bases from J; junction bases left unmatched: 7. In DNA form, the CDR3 reads TGTGCCAGCAGCCCCCCGGGACTAGCGGGAGTGGAGACCCAGTACTTC. Residues: CASSPPGLAGVETQYF.

This chain links TRBV21-1 with TRBJ2-7; TRBD1, as called in the table, went unchecked against the DNA. TRBV21-1 has pseudogene status. The CDR3 contains 17 residues. The CDR3, as DNA: TGTGCCAGCAGCAAGGTTTGGAGGGACAGATTCTCCTACGAGCAGTACTTC. It translates to CASSKVWRDRFSYEQYF.

This clone was detected only a few times. This chain uses TRBV7-2 with TRBJ2-7; TRBD2 matches 7 bases. Germline CDR1 reads SGHTA; CDR2 reads FQGNSA. The CDR3 has 15 amino acids. J lost 5 bases, V lost 1 base, and 8 bases had no gene match. CDR3 sequence reads: CASSLGMTSHDEQYF. CDR3 nucleotides: TGTGCCAGCAGCTTAGGCATGACTAGCCACGACGAGCAGTACTTC.